The present TCR beta chain was sequenced within a study of blood T cell repertoires in COVID-19. On the study more broadly: COVID-19 samples from acute and convalescent phases originated in the United States, Italy and Spain. Nucleic acid was either cDNA or gDNA, and it came from T cells, B-cell-depleted T cells, or PBMCs.

V lost 4 bases, J lost 7 bases, and 14 bases lay in between. CDR1 and CDR2 from the germline V gene are MDHEN and SYDVKM. The CDR3 runs to 15 residues. Original methodology: By means of reference gene primer amplification, nucleated cell counts were estimated. TCRdb's copy holds only in-frame clones and misses some; the assay was immunoSEQ multiplex PCR. V, J and clone size are taken as reported in that table, and D and trimming were inferred from the DNA itself. In the table there are around 150,000 clones, approximately 86% of which are singletons. The TCR originated in a man aged 55 to 69 with acute or convalescent COVID-19. The chain links TRBV28 to TRBJ1-6; D perhaps matches TRBD1 (6 bases). Input material: peripheral blood. The CDR3 region is CASSYLGGGNSPLHF. The CDR3 DNA is TGTGCCAGCAGTTACCTAGGGGGGGGCAATTCACCCCTCCACTTT.